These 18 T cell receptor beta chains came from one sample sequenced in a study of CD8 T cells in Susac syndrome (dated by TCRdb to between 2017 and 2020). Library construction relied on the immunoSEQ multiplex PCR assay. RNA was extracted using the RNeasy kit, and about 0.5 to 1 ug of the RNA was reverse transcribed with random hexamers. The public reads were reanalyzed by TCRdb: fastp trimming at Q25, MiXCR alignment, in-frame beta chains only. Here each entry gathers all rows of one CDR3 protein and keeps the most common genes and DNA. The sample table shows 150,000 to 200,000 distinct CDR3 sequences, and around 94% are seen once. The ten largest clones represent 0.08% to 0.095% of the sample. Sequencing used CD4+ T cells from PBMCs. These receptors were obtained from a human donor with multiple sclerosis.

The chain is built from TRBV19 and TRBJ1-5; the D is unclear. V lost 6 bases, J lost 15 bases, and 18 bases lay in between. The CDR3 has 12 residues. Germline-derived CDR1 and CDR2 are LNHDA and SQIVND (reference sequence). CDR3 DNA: TGTGCCAGTAGCAATCGACCTGGACCCTTGCATTTT. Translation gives CASSNRPGPLHF.

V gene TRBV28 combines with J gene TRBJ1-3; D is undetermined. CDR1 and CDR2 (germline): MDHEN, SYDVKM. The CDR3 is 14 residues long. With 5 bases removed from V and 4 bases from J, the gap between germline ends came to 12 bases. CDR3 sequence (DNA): TGTGCCAGCAGTATTGACAATCGAGGAAACACCATATATTTT. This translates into CASSIDNRGNTIYF.

The CDR3 DNA reads TGTGCCAGCAGCTTGGCCGCCAGGGAAACCCCTCCCGAGTTCTTC. The encoded protein is CASSLAARETPPEFF. The V and J genes are TRBV5-6 and TRBJ2-1; maybe TRBD1 (5 bases). Germline-derived CDR1 and CDR2 are SGHDT and YYEEEE. Between the trimmed V and J ends, which lost 0 bases and 14 bases, there was a span of 21 bases. The CDR3 is 15 amino acids.

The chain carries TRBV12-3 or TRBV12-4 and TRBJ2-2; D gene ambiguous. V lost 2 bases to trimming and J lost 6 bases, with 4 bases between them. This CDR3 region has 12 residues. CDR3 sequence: CASSLNPGELFF. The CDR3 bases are TGTGCCAGCAGTTTAAATCCCGGGGAGCTGTTTTTT.

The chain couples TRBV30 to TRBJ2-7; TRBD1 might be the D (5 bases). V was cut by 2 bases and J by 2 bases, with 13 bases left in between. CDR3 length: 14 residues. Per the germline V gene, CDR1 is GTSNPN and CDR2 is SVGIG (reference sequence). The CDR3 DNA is TGTGCCTGGAGTCGAAGACAGAGTCCCTACGAGCAGTACTTC. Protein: CAWSRRQSPYEQYF.

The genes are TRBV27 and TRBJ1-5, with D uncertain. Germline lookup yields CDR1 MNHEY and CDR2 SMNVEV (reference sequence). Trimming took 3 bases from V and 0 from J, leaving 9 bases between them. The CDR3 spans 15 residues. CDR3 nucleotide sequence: TGTGCCAGCAGTTTCAAGGGTCATAGCAATCAGCCCCAGCATTTT. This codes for CASSFKGHSNQPQHF.

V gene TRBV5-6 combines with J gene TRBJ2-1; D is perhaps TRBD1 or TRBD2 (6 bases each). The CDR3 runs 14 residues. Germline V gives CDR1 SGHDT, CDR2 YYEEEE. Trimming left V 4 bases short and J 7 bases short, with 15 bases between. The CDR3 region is CASSAGGEVNEQFF. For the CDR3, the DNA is TGTGCCAGCAGCGCCGGGGGCGAGGTGAATGAGCAGTTCTTC.

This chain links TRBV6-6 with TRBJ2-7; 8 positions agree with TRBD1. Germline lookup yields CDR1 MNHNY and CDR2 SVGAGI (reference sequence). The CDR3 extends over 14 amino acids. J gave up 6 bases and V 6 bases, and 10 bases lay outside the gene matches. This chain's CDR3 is CASRWPGGEGEQYF. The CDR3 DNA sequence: TGTGCCAGCAGGTGGCCAGGGGGCGAAGGCGAGCAGTACTTC.

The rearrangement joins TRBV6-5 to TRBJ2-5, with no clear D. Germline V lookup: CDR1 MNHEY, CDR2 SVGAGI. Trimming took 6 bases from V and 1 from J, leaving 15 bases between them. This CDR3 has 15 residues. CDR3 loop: CASRVDRAFQETQYF. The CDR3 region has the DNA TGTGCCAGCAGGGTCGACCGCGCCTTCCAAGAGACCCAGTACTTC.

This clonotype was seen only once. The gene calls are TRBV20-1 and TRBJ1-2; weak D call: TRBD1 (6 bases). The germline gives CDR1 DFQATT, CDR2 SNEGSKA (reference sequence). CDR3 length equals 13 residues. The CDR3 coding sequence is TGCAGCGCCAGACAAGGGGGTATACGCGGCTACACCTTC. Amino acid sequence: CSARQGGIRGYTF.

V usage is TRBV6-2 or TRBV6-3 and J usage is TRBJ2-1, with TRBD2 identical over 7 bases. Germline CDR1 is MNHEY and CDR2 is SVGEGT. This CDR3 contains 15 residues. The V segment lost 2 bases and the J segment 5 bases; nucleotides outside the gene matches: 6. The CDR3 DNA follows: TGTGCCAGCAGTTACGCGGCGGGAGCAAACAATGAGCAGTTCTTC. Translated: CASSYAAGANNEQFF.

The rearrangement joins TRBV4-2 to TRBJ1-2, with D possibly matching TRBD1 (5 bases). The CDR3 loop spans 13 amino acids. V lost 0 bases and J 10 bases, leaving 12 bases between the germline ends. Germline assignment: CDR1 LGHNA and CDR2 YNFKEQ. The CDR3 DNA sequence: TGTGCCAGCAGCCAAGATTCAGGGTGGGACTACACCTTC. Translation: CASSQDSGWDYTF.

The DNA for the CDR3 is TGTGCCAGCAGTGCACCAGGACAGAGTAACTATGGCTACACCTTC. It yields the protein CASSAPGQSNYGYTF. The chain carries TRBV28 and TRBJ1-2; possibly TRBD1 for D (6 bases). The germline V gene encodes CDR1 MDHEN and CDR2 SYDVKM. The CDR3 has 15 residues. Trimming stripped 5 bases from V and 1 base from J, with 14 bases between.

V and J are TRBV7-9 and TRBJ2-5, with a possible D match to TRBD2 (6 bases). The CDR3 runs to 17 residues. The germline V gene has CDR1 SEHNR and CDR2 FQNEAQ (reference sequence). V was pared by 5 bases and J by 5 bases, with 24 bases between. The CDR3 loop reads CASSPPPRTTVRETQYF. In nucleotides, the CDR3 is TGTGCCAGCAGCCCCCCCCCACGGACTACGGTACGGGAGACCCAGTACTTC.

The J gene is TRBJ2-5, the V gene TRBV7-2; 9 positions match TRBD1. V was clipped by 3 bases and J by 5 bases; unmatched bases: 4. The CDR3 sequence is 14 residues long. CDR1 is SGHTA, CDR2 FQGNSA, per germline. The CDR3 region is CASSFWTGEETQYF. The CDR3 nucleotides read TGTGCCAGCAGCTTTTGGACAGGGGAGGAGACCCAGTACTTC. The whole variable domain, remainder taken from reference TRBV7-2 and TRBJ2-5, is GAGVSQSPSNKVTEKGKDVELRCDPISGHTALYWYRQSLGQGLEFLIYFQGNSAPDKSGLPSDRFSAERTGGSVSTLTIQRTQQEDSAVYLCASSFWTGEETQYFGPGTRLLVL.

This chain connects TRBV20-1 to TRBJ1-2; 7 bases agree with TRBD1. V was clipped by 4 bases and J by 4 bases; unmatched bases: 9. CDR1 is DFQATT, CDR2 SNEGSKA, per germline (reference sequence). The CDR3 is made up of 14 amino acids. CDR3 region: CSAKGGANLYGYTF. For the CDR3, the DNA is TGCAGTGCTAAAGGGGGCGCGAACCTCTATGGCTACACCTTC.

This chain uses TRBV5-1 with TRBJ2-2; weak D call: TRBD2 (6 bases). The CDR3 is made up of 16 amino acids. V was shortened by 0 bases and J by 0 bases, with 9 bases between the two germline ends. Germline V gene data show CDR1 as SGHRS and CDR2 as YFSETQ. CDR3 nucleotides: TGCGCCAGCAGCTTGGAAGCTAGCGCGAACACCGGGGAGCTGTTTTTT. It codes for CASSLEASANTGELFF.

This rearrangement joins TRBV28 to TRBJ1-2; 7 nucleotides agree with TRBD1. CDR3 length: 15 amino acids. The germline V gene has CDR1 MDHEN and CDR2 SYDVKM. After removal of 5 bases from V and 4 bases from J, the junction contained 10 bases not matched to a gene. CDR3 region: CASSPPWDSIYGYTF. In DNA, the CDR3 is TGTGCCAGCAGTCCTCCCTGGGACAGTATCTATGGCTACACCTTC.